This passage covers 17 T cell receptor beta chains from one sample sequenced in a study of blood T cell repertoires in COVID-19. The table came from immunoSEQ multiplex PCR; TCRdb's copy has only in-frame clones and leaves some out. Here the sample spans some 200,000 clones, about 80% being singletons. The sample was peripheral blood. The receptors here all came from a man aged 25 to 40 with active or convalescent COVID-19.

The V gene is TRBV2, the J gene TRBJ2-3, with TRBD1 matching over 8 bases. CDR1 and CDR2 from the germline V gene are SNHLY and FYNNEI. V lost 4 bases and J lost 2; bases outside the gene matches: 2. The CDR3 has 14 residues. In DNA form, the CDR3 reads TGTGCCAGCAGTGGGGACAGGACCACAGATACGCAGTATTTT. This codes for CASSGDRTTDTQYF.

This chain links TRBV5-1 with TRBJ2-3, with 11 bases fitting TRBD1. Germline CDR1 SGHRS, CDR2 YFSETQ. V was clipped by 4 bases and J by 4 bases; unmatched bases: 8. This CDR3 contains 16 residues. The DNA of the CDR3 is TGCGCCAGCAGCCTGGGATGGACAGGGGGCTCAGATACGCAGTATTTT. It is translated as CASSLGWTGGSDTQYF.

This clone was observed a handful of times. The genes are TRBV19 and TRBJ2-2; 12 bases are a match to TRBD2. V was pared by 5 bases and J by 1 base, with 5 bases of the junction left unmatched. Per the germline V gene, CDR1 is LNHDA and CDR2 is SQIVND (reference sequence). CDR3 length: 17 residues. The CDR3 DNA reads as TGTGCCAGTAGTCCGCGACTAGCGGGAGTGAACACCGGGGAGCTGTTTTTT. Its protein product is CASSPRLAGVNTGELFF.

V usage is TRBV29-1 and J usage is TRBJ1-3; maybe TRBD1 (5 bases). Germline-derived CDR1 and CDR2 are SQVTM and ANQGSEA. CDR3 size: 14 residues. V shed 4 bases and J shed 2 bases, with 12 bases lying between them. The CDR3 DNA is TGCAGCGTTGTATACCAGGGCGCTGGAAACACCATATATTTT. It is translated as CSVVYQGAGNTIYF.

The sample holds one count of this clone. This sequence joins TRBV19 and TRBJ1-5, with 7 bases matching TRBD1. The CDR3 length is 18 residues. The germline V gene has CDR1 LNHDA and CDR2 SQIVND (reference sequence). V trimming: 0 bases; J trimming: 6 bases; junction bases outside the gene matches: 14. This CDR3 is CASSIDSPETGAGQPQHF. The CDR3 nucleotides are TGTGCCAGTAGTATAGATAGCCCTGAAACAGGGGCCGGTCAGCCCCAGCATTTT.

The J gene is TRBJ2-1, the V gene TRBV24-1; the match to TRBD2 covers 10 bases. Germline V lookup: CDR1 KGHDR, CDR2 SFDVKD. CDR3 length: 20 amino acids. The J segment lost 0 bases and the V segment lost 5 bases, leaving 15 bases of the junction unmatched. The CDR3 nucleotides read TGTGCCACCAGTGGGCCCGGGTTAGCGGGAGGTGCCCCCTCCTACAATGAGCAGTTCTTC. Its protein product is CATSGPGLAGGAPSYNEQFF.

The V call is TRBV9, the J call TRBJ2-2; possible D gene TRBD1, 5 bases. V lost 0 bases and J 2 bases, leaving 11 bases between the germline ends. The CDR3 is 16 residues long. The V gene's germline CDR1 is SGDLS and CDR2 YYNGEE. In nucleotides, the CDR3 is TGTGCCAGCAGCGTAGAGGGGCAGGGCAACACCGGGGAGCTGTTTTTT. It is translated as CASSVEGQGNTGELFF.

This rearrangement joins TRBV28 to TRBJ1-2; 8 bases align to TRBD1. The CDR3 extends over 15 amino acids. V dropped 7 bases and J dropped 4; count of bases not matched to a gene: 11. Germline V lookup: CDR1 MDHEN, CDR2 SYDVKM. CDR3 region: CASITPRDRLYGYTF. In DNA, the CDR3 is TGTGCCAGCATTACTCCGAGGGACAGGCTCTATGGCTACACCTTC.

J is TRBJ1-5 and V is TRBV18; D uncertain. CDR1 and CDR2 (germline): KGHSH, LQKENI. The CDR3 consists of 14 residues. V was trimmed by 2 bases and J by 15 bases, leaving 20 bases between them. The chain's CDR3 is CASSPEAVGGSRHF. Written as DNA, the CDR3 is TGTGCCAGCTCACCAGAAGCCGTTGGCGGGAGTCGGCATTTT.

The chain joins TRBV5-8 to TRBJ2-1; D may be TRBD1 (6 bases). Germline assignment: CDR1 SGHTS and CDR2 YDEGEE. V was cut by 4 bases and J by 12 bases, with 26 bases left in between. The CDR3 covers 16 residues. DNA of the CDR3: TGTGCCAGCAGCGGCGCAGGTGCCCGCGGCACAGGGTGGCAGTTCTTC. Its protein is CASSGAGARGTGWQFF. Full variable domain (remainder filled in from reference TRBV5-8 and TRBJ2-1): EAGVTQSPTHLIKTRGQQATLRCSPISGHTSVYWYQQALGLGLQFLLWYDEGEERNRGNFPPRFSGRQFPNYSSELNVNALELEDSALYLCASSGAGARGTGWQFFGPGTRLTVL.

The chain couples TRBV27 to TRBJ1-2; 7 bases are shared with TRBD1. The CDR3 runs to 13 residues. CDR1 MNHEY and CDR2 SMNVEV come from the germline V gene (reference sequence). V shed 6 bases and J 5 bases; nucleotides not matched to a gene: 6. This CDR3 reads CASSRDRAYGYTF. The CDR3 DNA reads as TGTGCCAGCAGCCGGGACAGAGCTTATGGCTACACCTTC.

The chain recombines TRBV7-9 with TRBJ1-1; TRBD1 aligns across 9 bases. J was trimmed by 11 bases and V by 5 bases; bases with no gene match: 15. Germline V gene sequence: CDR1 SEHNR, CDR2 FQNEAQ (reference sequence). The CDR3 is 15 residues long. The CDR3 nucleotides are TGTGCCAGCAGCGGACAGGGGAGTGATGAGGTATTGGCTTTCTTT. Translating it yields CASSGQGSDEVLAFF.

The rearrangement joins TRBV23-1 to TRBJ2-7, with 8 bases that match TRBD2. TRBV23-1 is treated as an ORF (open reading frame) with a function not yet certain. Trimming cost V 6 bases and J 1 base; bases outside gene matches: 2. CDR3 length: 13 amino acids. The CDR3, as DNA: TGCGCCAGCAGGCGCGGGAGGTCCTACGAGCAGTACGTC. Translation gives CASRRGRSYEQYV.

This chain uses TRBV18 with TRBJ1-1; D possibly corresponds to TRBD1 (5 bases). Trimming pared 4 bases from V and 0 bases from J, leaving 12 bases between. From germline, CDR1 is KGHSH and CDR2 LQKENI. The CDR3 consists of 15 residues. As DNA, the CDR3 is TGTGCCAGCTCACTTTCGGGGGGAATGAACACTGAAGCTTTCTTT. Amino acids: CASSLSGGMNTEAFF. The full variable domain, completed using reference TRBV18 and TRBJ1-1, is NAGVMQNPRHLVRRRGQEARLRCSPMKGHSHVYWYRQLPEEGLKFMVYLQKENIIDESGMPKERFSAEFPKEGPSILRIQQVVRGDSAAYFCASSLSGGMNTEAFFGQGTRLTVV.

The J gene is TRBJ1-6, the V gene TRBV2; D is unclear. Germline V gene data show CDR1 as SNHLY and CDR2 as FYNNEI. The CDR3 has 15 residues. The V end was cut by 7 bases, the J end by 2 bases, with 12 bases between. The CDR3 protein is CASKPREPYNSPLHF. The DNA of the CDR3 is TGTGCCAGCAAGCCCCGGGAGCCCTATAATTCACCCCTCCACTTT.

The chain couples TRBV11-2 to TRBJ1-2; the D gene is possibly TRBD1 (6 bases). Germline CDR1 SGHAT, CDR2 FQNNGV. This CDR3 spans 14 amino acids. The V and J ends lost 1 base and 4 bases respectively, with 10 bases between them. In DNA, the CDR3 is TGTGCCAGCAGCTTAGGACCAGGGGCCTATGGCTACACCTTC. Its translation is CASSLGPGAYGYTF.

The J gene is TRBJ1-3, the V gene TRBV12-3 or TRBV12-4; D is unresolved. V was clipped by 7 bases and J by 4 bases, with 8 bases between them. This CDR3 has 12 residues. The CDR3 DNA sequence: TGTGCCAGCACCCTCCCCGGAAACACCATATATTTT. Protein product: CASTLPGNTIYF.